Listed below are T cell receptor beta chains from one sample, sequenced in a study of PD-1 and CTLA-4 blockade in melanoma. The data were produced by immunoSEQ multiplex PCR, yet TCRdb's version contains in-frame clones alone and is incomplete. The sample records some 29,000 clones, 85% to 90% being singletons. The sample consisted of CD8+ T cells from peripheral blood, taken before anti-PD-1 treatment. Every receptor here comes from a human donor with melanoma. The conserved cysteine and the conserved F or W are not part of the CDR3 here. The order of the fields is J gene, V gene, CDR3 protein.

TRBJ2-7	TRBV30	AWGDFEQY
TRBJ2-7	TRBV11-2	ASSLVAGADEQY
TRBJ2-1	TRBV6-4	ASSPTSGMSNEQF
TRBJ2-1	TRBV29-1	SVDSQVSSYNEQF
TRBJ2-5	TRBV11-2	ASSLYPQGLQETQY
TRBJ2-1	TRBV7-9	ASSWRGIGNEQF
TRBJ2-2	TRBV27	ASSFGPSGVNTGELF
TRBJ2-7	TRBV7-9	ASSLNPGYEQY
TRBJ2-3	TRBV6-1	ASSEQGNPDTQY
TRBJ1-2	TRBV27	ASSLIGGSYGYT
TRBJ2-7	TRBV5-4	ASSFGTSYEQY
TRBJ2-5	TRBV7-6	ASSQERALEETQY
TRBJ1-5	TRBV19	ASSIVGSSNQPQH